This T cell receptor (beta chain) was sequenced for a study of T cell responses to AZD1222 COVID-19 vaccine. General study findings and limits: Vaccination with two AZD1222 doses was followed by a rise in Spike-specific TCR breadth and depth. Clonal diversity was possibly underestimated, and white British individuals and females predominated among donors. Only 5 or 6 people who got AZD1222 tested seropositive at baseline.

Germline assignment: CDR1 SGHVS and CDR2 FQNEAQ. V was trimmed by 5 bases and J by 6 bases, leaving 17 bases between them. CDR3 length equals 15 residues. In regard to this clone: What it binds is not known.

Produced via immunoSEQ multiplex PCR; TCRdb's table is partial and in-frame only. The sample lists 160,000 or so clones; roughly nine tenths were seen once. This specimen was peripheral blood, taken 28 days after the second AZD1222 dose. The sequence came from an adult who received the AZD1222 COVID-19 vaccine. The V call is TRBV7-8, the J call TRBJ1-5; the D is unclear. CDR3 amino acids: CASSRNTGLFQPQHF. DNA of the CDR3: TGTGCCAGCAGCCGAAACACGGGGTTATTTCAGCCCCAGCATTTT.